The 6 T cell receptor beta chains in this list originate from one sample, sequenced in a study of OX40 agonist ivuxolimab in advanced cancers. Libraries were prepared by immunoSEQ multiplex PCR; TCRdb keeps only in-frame clonotypes and omits some of them. The repertoire holds 15,000 to 20,000 clones, around 84% seen once, with about 14% in the top ten. This material consisted of CD4+ or CD8+ T cells sorted from blood, taken in a trial of the OX40 agonist ivuxolimab. These receptors all stem from an adult with an advanced solid tumor such as melanoma, head and neck, liver or kidney cancer.

The sample holds a few counts of this clone. J is TRBJ1-6 and V is TRBV7-9; no reliable D call. Trimming shortened V by 3 bases and J by 7 bases, and 10 bases separated the two germline ends. This CDR3 has 14 amino acids. Germline CDR1 reads SEHNR; CDR2 reads FQNEAQ (reference sequence). The CDR3 is CASSFASRNSPLHF. The CDR3 coding sequence is TGTGCCAGCAGCTTTGCGAGTCGGAATTCACCCCTCCACTTT.

This clone is a singleton in its sample. The chain couples TRBV30 to TRBJ1-3; TRBD1 is a possible D gene (6 bases). This CDR3 spans 15 amino acids. The germline V gene encodes CDR1 GTSNPN and CDR2 SVGIG (reference sequence). The ends were cut back, 0 bases at V and 4 bases at J, with 13 bases in the middle. The CDR3 region has the DNA TGTGCCTGGAGTGTAAGGGCAGGGGTAGGAAACACCATATATTTT. Its translation is CAWSVRAGVGNTIYF.

The rearrangement uses TRBV27 and TRBJ2-7; 10 bases map to TRBD1. Germline lookup yields CDR1 MNHEY and CDR2 SMNVEV (reference sequence). J was trimmed by 5 bases and V by 5 bases; bases with no gene match: 6. The CDR3 is 14 amino acids. CDR3 sequence (DNA): TGTGCCAGCAGTACCCGGACAGGGGGGGACGAGCAGTACTTC. Translation gives CASSTRTGGDEQYF.

This rearrangement joins TRBV6-6 to TRBJ1-5; 8 positions match TRBD1. Germline assignment: CDR1 MNHNY and CDR2 SVGAGI (reference sequence). V was clipped by 2 bases and J by 1 base; unmatched bases: 1. The CDR3 has 15 amino acids. The CDR3: CASSYDRGSNQPQHF. The CDR3 region has the DNA TGTGCCAGCAGTTACGACAGGGGAAGCAATCAGCCCCAGCATTTT.

This clone was seen just once. This chain connects TRBV18 to TRBJ1-4; 12 nucleotides align to TRBD1. The germline gives CDR1 KGHSH, CDR2 LQKENI. Trimming took 2 bases from V and 10 from J; bases not matched to a gene: 11. The CDR3 consists of 17 residues. The CDR3 reads CASSPTGTGGNGGKLFF. The DNA for the CDR3 is TGTGCCAGCTCACCAACCGGGACAGGGGGCAATGGAGGAAAACTGTTTTTT.

This chain links TRBV5-6 with TRBJ2-7; the match to TRBD2 covers 8 bases. CDR3 length: 15 residues. Germline CDR1 is SGHDT and CDR2 is YYEEEE. V shed 1 base, J shed 3 bases, and the junction held 6 bases outside the gene matches. CDR3 nucleotide sequence: TGTGCCAGCAGCTTGTGGGGTAGCGGGGTCTACGAGCAGTACTTC. It translates to CASSLWGSGVYEQYF.